These 18 T cell receptor beta chains were sequenced from one sample in a study of T cell changes during pregnancy in multiple sclerosis (dated 2019 in TCRdb). The library came from the immunoSEQ multiplex PCR assay. Not all clones reach the TCRdb copy of this immuneACCESS table, which keeps in-frame sequences only. Checked studies attribute under half of the gap to unresolved V genes and leave the rest unexplained. The sample table shows about 38,000 clones, and 75% to 95% are seen once. The leading ten clones occupy around an eighth of the sample. Sequenced here: CD8+ T cells from peripheral blood mononuclear cells, sampled after pregnancy. All receptors come from a female donor with multiple sclerosis, enrolled in a pregnancy study.

The rearrangement joins TRBV5-1 to TRBJ2-7; tentatively, D is TRBD2 (6 bases). Germline-derived CDR1 and CDR2 are SGHRS and YFSETQ. The CDR3 length is 14 residues. With 1 base removed from V and 3 bases from J, the gap between germline ends came to 11 bases. CDR3 DNA sequence: TGCGCCAGCAGCTTGTGGGACTCGAACTACGAGCAGTACTTC. Translation: CASSLWDSNYEQYF. Full variable domain (missing parts from reference TRBV5-1 and TRBJ2-7): KAGVTQTPRYLIKTRGQQVTLSCSPISGHRSVSWYQQTPGQGLQFLFEYFSETQRNKGNFPGRFSGRQFSNSRSEMNVSTLELGDSALYLCASSLWDSNYEQYFGPGTRLTVT.

The V call is TRBV11-2, the J call TRBJ1-1; 8 nucleotides match TRBD1. The V segment lost 5 bases and the J segment 5 bases; nucleotides outside the gene matches: 4. The CDR3 has 13 amino acids. Per the germline V gene, CDR1 is SGHAT and CDR2 is FQNNGV. The CDR3 bases are TGTGCCAGCAGCCCTACAGGGGGGACTGAAGCTTTCTTT. This gives the protein CASSPTGGTEAFF.

The genes are TRBV27 and TRBJ1-5, with 7 bases lining up with TRBD1. Germline assignment: CDR1 MNHEY and CDR2 SMNVEV (reference sequence). This CDR3 is built from 14 residues. With 9 bases clipped from V and 2 bases from J, the junction kept 7 bases outside the gene matches. DNA for the CDR3: TGTGCCAGTAGACAGGGAGGAGGCAATCAGCCCCAGCATTTT. Its protein is CASRQGGGNQPQHF.

The chain is built from TRBV21-1 and TRBJ1-5; TRBD1 is the table's D call, not checked against the DNA. TRBV21-1 is a recognized pseudogene. The CDR3 runs 15 residues. CDR3 DNA: TGTGCCAGCGGTACCGACAGGGAGGGCAATCAGCCCCAGCATTTT. Protein sequence: CASGTDREGNQPQHF.

The V call is TRBV4-1, the J call TRBJ2-7, with D perhaps TRBD1 (6 bases). V gave up 3 bases and J gave up 2 bases, with 23 bases separating them. The CDR3 extends over 18 amino acids. Germline V CDR1 and CDR2: MGHRA, YSYEKL. The CDR3 sequence is CASSHFDGEGQGTYEQYF. For the CDR3, the DNA is TGCGCCAGCAGCCATTTCGACGGGGAAGGGCAGGGGACCTACGAGCAGTACTTC.

The chain is built from TRBV29-1 and TRBJ2-7; D perhaps matches TRBD2 (6 bases). CDR1 and CDR2 from the germline V gene are SQVTM and ANQGSEA. The CDR3 is made up of 13 amino acids. Between the trimmed V and J ends, which lost 5 bases and 1 base, there was a span of 12 bases. DNA of the CDR3: TGCAGCGTTCAGCAGACTAGATCCTACGAGCAGTACTTC. It encodes CSVQQTRSYEQYF.

The V call is TRBV7-3, the J call TRBJ1-2; a possible D gene is TRBD1 (5 bases). The length of the CDR3 is 15 residues. V was pared by 5 bases and J by 8 bases, with 21 bases between. Germline V CDR1 and CDR2: SGHTA, FQGTGA. The CDR3 DNA is TGTGCCAGCAGCGTCCAAGGACGCGGCCGGGGGGGCTACACCTTC. Encoded protein: CASSVQGRGRGGYTF.

This rearrangement joins TRBV19 to TRBJ1-1, with 8 positions matching TRBD1. The germline CDR1 and CDR2 sequences are LNHDA and SQIVND (reference sequence). The CDR3 consists of 14 residues. J gave up 1 base and V 7 bases, and 5 bases lay outside the gene matches. The CDR3 DNA reads TGTGCCAGTATAACGACAGGGGAGAACACTGAAGCTTTCTTT. As protein: CASITTGENTEAFF.

A word on this clone: The identical CDR3 is also encoded by other nucleotide sequences in the sample. The rearrangement links TRBV27 to TRBJ2-1; maybe TRBD2 (6 bases). CDR1 and CDR2 (germline): MNHEY, SMNVEV (reference sequence). The CDR3 is 12 residues long. The germline V and J ends were trimmed by 6 bases and 4 bases, with 7 bases remaining between them. The CDR3 bases are TGTGCCAGCAGGGCGGGGTACAATGAGCAGTTCTTC. Protein: CASRAGYNEQFF.

The genes are TRBV7-8 and TRBJ2-1, with TRBD2 as a possible D gene (7 bases). The V gene's germline CDR1 is SGHVS and CDR2 FQNEAQ. V was clipped by 2 bases and J by 10 bases, with 21 bases between them. The CDR3 contains 16 residues. The CDR3 here is CASSLRGAGVGEEQFF. The CDR3 coding sequence is TGTGCCAGCAGCTTAAGGGGGGCGGGAGTCGGGGAAGAGCAGTTCTTC. Supplemented by reference TRBV7-8 and TRBJ2-1, the full variable domain reads GAGVSQSPRYKVAKRGQDVALRCDPISGHVSLFWYQQALGQGPEFLTYFQNEAQLDKSGLPSDRFFAERPEGSVSTLKIQRTQQEDSAVYLCASSLRGAGVGEEQFFGPGTRLTVL.

Only one count was recorded for this clone. V and J are TRBV7-9 and TRBJ2-7; 8 nucleotides match TRBD2. The CDR3 is 16 residues long. Trimming removed 2 bases from V and 1 base from J; junction bases left unmatched: 7. Germline CDR1 reads SEHNR; CDR2 reads FQNEAQ (reference sequence). CDR3 in amino acids: CASSLIPSGRSYEQYF. The CDR3 DNA is TGTGCCAGCAGCTTAATTCCTAGCGGGCGTTCCTACGAGCAGTACTTC.

The chain carries TRBV28 and TRBJ2-1; 8 nucleotides match TRBD2. CDR3 length equals 14 residues. From germline, CDR1 is MDHEN and CDR2 SYDVKM. The V gene end was trimmed by 2 bases and the J gene end by 8 bases; junction bases not matched to a gene: 5. This chain's CDR3 is CASSLAGGGDEQFF. CDR3 DNA sequence: TGTGCCAGCAGTTTAGCGGGAGGCGGGGATGAGCAGTTCTTC.

The J gene is TRBJ2-3, the V gene TRBV13; 8 nucleotides line up with TRBD1. V shed 7 bases and J 0 bases; nucleotides not matched to a gene: 6. Germline loops: CDR1 PRHDT, CDR2 FYEKMQ (reference sequence). The CDR3 covers 15 residues. The DNA for the CDR3 is TGTGCCAGCACCGGACAGGGTTTTAGCACAGATACGCAGTATTTT. Translating gives CASTGQGFSTDTQYF. Looking up the rest from reference TRBV13 and TRBJ2-3 gives the full variable domain: AAGVIQSPRHLIKEKRETATLKCYPIPRHDTVYWYQQGPGQDPQFLISFYEKMQSDKGSIPDRFSAQQFSDYHSELNMSSLELGDSALYFCASTGQGFSTDTQYFGPGTRLTVL.

This chain connects TRBV30 to TRBJ2-7; 7 nucleotides match TRBD1. V was clipped by 5 bases and J by 3 bases; unmatched bases: 7. CDR1 is GTSNPN and CDR2 is SVGIG in the germline V gene (reference sequence). The CDR3 runs to 13 residues. In DNA form, the CDR3 reads TGTGCCTGGGAGAACAGGGGCCGCTACGAGCAGTACTTC. Translating it yields CAWENRGRYEQYF.

The rearrangement uses TRBV14 and TRBJ1-1; a weak D match, TRBD1 (5 bases). The CDR3 contains 14 residues. V was clipped by 4 bases and J by 1 base, with 10 bases between them. Germline CDR1 SGHDN, CDR2 FVKESK. Here the CDR3 DNA reads TGTGCCAGCAGCCCGACAGCTTCGAACACTGAAGCTTTCTTT. Amino acids: CASSPTASNTEAFF.

The chain uses TRBV7-9 and TRBJ1-1, with a weak D call TRBD1 (6 bases). Trimming stripped 5 bases from V and 3 bases from J, with 10 bases between. This CDR3 is 13 amino acids long. Looked up from germline, CDR1 is SEHNR and CDR2 is FQNEAQ (reference sequence). As DNA, the CDR3 is TGTGCCAGCAGCCCAGAGGGGGACACTGAAGCTTTCTTT. Its translation: CASSPEGDTEAFF.

Only a few counts were recorded for this clone. This rearrangement joins TRBV2 to TRBJ2-3; D may be TRBD2 (5 bases). The CDR3 is made up of 13 amino acids. Germline V gives CDR1 SNHLY, CDR2 FYNNEI. The ends were cut back, 7 bases at V and 4 bases at J, with 12 bases in the middle. The DNA for the CDR3 is TGTGCCAGCAAGGACTCGAACCCAGATACGCAGTATTTT. This encodes CASKDSNPDTQYF. Full variable domain (remainder filled in from reference TRBV2 and TRBJ2-3): EPEVTQTPSHQVTQMGQEVILRCVPISNHLYFYWYRQILGQKVEFLVSFYNNEISEKSEIFDDQFSVERPDGSNFTLKIRSTKLEDSAMYFCASKDSNPDTQYFGPGTRLTVL.

The CDR3 here is CASSSGTRGNTIYF. CDR3 sequence (DNA): TGTGCCAGCAGCTCCGGGACAAGAGGAAACACCATATATTTT. The chain links TRBV7-9 to TRBJ1-3; D perhaps matches TRBD1 (6 bases). V was pared by 4 bases and J by 4 bases, with 11 bases between. CDR3 length: 14 amino acids. Per the germline V gene, CDR1 is SEHNR and CDR2 is FQNEAQ (reference sequence).